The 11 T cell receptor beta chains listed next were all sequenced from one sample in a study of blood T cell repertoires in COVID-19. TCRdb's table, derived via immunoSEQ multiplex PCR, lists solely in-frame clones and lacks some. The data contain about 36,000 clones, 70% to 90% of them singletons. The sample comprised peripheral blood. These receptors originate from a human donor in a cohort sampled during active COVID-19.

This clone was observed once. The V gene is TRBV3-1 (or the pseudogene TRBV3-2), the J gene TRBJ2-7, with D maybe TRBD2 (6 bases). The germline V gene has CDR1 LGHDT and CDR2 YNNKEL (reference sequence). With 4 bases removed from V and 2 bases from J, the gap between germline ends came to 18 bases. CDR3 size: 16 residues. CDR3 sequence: CASSPYTRGLTYEQYF. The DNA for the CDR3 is TGTGCCAGCAGCCCTTATACGCGGGGACTTACCTACGAGCAGTACTTC.

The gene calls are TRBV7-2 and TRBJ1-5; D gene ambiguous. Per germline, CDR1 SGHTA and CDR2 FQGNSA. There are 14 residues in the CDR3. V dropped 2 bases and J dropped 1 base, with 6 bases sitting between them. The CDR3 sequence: CASSLRMSNQPQHF. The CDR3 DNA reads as TGTGCCAGCAGCTTACGTATGAGCAATCAGCCCCAGCATTTT. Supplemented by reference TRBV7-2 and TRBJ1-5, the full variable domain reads GAGVSQSPSNKVTEKGKDVELRCDPISGHTALYWYRQSLGQGLEFLIYFQGNSAPDKSGLPSDRFSAERTGGSVSTLTIQRTQQEDSAVYLCASSLRMSNQPQHFGDGTRLSIL.

The CDR3 is CASSVDLFYEQYF. CDR3 DNA sequence: TGTGCCAGCAGCGTAGATCTCTTCTACGAGCAGTACTTC. V is TRBV9 and J is TRBJ2-7; D remains ambiguous. The CDR3 covers 13 residues. V was cut by 0 bases and J by 3 bases, with 7 bases left in between. The germline V gene encodes CDR1 SGDLS and CDR2 YYNGEE.

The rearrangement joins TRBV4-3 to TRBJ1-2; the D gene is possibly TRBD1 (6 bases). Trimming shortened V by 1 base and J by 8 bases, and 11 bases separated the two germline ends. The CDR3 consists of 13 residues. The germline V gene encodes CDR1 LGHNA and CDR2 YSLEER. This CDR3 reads CASSQAGQLGYTF. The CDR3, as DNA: TGCGCCAGCAGCCAAGCCGGACAGCTAGGCTACACCTTC.

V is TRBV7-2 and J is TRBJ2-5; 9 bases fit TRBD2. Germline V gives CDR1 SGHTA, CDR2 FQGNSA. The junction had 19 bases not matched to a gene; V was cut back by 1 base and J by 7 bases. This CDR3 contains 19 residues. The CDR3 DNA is TGTGCCAGCAGCTTAGTAGGGCTAGCGGGGACCAACAACCCGGGGACCCAGTACTTC. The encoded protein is CASSLVGLAGTNNPGTQYF.

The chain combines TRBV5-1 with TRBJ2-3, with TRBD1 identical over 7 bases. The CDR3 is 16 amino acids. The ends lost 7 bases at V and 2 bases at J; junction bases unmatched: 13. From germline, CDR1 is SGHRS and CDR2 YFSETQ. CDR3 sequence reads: CASAPSPGGATDTQYF. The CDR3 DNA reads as TGCGCCAGCGCTCCCTCCCCAGGGGGAGCCACAGATACGCAGTATTTT.

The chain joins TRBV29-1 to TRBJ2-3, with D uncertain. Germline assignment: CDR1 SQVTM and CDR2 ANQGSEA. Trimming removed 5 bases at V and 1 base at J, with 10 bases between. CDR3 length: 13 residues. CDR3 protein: CSVTRLGTDTQYF. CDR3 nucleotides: TGCAGCGTTACCAGGTTAGGCACAGATACGCAGTATTTT.

This CDR3 reads CASRAGTMNNEQFF. DNA of the CDR3: TGCGCCAGCCGAGCGGGTACCATGAACAATGAGCAGTTCTTC. This chain joins TRBV5-1 and TRBJ2-1, with D possibly TRBD2 on 6 matching bases. The germline V gene has CDR1 SGHRS and CDR2 YFSETQ. V was clipped by 7 bases and J by 5 bases, with 16 bases between them. The CDR3 length is 14 residues.

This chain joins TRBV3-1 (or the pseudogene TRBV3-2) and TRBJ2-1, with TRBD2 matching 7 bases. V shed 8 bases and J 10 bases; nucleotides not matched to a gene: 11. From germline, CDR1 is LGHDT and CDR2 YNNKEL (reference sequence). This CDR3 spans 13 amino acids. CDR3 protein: CASRGPGGKEQFF. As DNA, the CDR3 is TGTGCCAGCCGGGGACCGGGGGGTAAGGAGCAGTTCTTC.

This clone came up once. The CDR3 protein is CSAIPNEQFF. The CDR3 coding sequence is TGCAGTGCTATCCCTAATGAGCAGTTCTTC. The chain has TRBV20-1 and TRBJ2-1; D unclear. The germline gives CDR1 DFQATT, CDR2 SNEGSKA (reference sequence). Deletions cut 4 bases from V and 7 bases from J, with 5 bases between. This CDR3 comprises 10 residues.

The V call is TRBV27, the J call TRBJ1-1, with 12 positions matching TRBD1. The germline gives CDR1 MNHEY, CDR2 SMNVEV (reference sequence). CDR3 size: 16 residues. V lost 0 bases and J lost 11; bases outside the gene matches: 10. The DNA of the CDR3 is TGTGCCAGCAGTTTATCGGGGACAGGGGGCCCATACGGGGCTTTCTTT. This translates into CASSLSGTGGPYGAFF.